This is a list of T cell receptor beta chains from one sample in a study of shared T cell receptors in the human thymus. Clones were read by immunoSEQ multiplex PCR, and TCRdb kept only the in-frame ones, dropping some. The data hold approximately 580,000 clones, with 75% to 80% observed a single time. The sample also formed part of further work on human thymus T cells.

Sequencing was done on a sample of thymocytes. Every receptor here comes from a boy less than two years old with a congenital heart defect. CDR3s include the opening cysteine and the closing phenylalanine or tryptophan. Each record gives: J gene, clone size, V gene, D gene, CDR3 DNA, CDR3 protein. The D gene is left open where the match is weak. Expanded clones get a size class; other rows say once, few or many, or leave the size out.

>TRBJ2-1|NA|TRBV4-3|NA
TGCGCCAGCAGCCAAGATGCGGCCGTCTCCTACAATGAGCAGTTCTTC
CASSQDAAVSYNEQFF
>TRBJ2-3|few|TRBV11-1|NA
TGTGCCAGCAGCCCAGGACTGCGGGGCTTCACAGATACGCAGTATTTT
CASSPGLRGFTDTQYF
>TRBJ1-2|NA|TRBV27|TRBD1
TGTGCCAGCAGTAAAAGAGACAGGGGGCTAGAAGGCTACACCTTC
CASSKRDRGLEGYTF
>TRBJ2-7|NA|TRBV4-2|NA
TGTGCCAGCAGCCAAGATCCGCCCCGGGAGAGCTCCTACGAGCAGTACTTC
CASSQDPPRESSYEQYF
>TRBJ2-7|NA|TRBV25-1|TRBD2
TGTGCCAGCAGCCTAGCGGGGGTCTACGAGCAGTACTTC
CASSLAGVYEQYF
>TRBJ2-5|few|TRBV5-1|TRBD2
TGCGCCAGCAGCCCCGGGACTAGCGGCCAAGAGACCCAGTACTTC
CASSPGTSGQETQYF
>TRBJ2-7|once|TRBV11-2|TRBD2
TGTGCCAGCAGCCTTCGACTAGCCGGGAGCCCCTCCTACGAGCAGTACTTC
CASSLRLAGSPSYEQYF
>TRBJ2-6|NA|TRBV19|TRBD1
TGTGCCAGTAGGCGCCGGGACAGGGGATCAACTGGGGCCAACGTCCTGACTTTC
CASRRRDRGSTGANVLTF
>TRBJ2-1|NA|TRBV7-9|TRBD2
TGTGCCAGCAGCTTCAGCCCCCAGCGGGAGGACACCTACAATGAGCAGTTCTTC
CASSFSPQREDTYNEQFF
>TRBJ2-4|NA|TRBV7-2|NA
TGTGCCAGCAGCCCACTAAGAGGGATAGCCAAAAACATTCAGTACTTC
CASSPLRGIAKNIQYF
>TRBJ1-5|NA|TRBV7-2|NA
TGTGCCAGCAGCTTAGTACTAGGCAGCAATCAGCCCCAGCATTTT
CASSLVLGSNQPQHF
>TRBJ2-2|NA|TRBV27|NA
TGTGCCAGCCCTGGACAGCACCACACCGGGGAGCTGTTTTTT
CASPGQHHTGELFF
>TRBJ1-1|few|TRBV29-1|TRBD1
TGCAGCGGGGGACAGGCGGGCGTGAACACTGAAGCTTTCTTT
CSGGQAGVNTEAFF
>TRBJ2-7|NA|TRBV9|NA
TGTGCCAGCAGCGTAGACGGGACTCCCTACGAGCAGTACTTC
CASSVDGTPYEQYF
>TRBJ2-7|NA|TRBV5-1|TRBD2
TGCGCCAGCAGCTTCCGACTAGCGGGGATTCCCTACGAGCAGTACTTC
CASSFRLAGIPYEQYF
>TRBJ2-2|NA|TRBV5-6|TRBD1
TGTGCCAGCAGAACGGGACAGGGTTTCACCGGGGAGCTGTTTTTT
CASRTGQGFTGELFF
>TRBJ1-1|few|TRBV12-5|NA
TGTGCTAGTGGTTTGGACAGGAACACTGAAGCTTTCTTT
CASGLDRNTEAFF
>TRBJ1-2|NA|TRBV29-1|NA
TGCAGCGTTGGTGCAGGAAACTATGGCTACACCTTC
CSVGAGNYGYTF
>TRBJ1-2|once|TRBV15|NA
TGTGCCACCAGCCCAACACGCGGGACTCACGGGACGTACTATGGCTACACCTTC
CATSPTRGTHGTYYGYTF
>TRBJ2-3|NA|TRBV30|TRBD2
TGTGCCTGGAGTGTACCAGGCCCGGGGACTAGGGACACAGATACGCAGTATTTT
CAWSVPGPGTRDTDTQYF
>TRBJ2-7|NA|TRBV6-7|NA
TGTGCCAGCAGTACCCTACTAGGTCTCTTCGCCTACGAGCAGTACTTC
CASSTLLGLFAYEQYF
>TRBJ2-7|NA|TRBV7-9|NA
TGTGCCAGCAGCACCGGTCAGGTGACAGGCGACATCTACGAGCAGTACTTC
CASSTGQVTGDIYEQYF
>TRBJ1-4|NA|TRBV27|NA
TGTGCCAGCAGTTTTGAGCGGTGGGGTGAAAAACTGTTTTTT
CASSFERWGEKLFF
>TRBJ1-4|once|TRBV2|NA
TGTGCCAGCAGTGGAAGACTCGATGAAAAACTGTTTTTT
CASSGRLDEKLFF
>TRBJ1-5|NA|TRBV10-1|TRBD1
TGCGCCAGCAGTGAAGAGCGGACAGGGCAATATAGCAATCAGCCCCAGCATTTT
CASSEERTGQYSNQPQHF
>TRBJ1-4|NA|TRBV7-8|NA
TGTGCCAGCAGCTCCGACACAACTAATGAAAAACTGTTTTTT
CASSSDTTNEKLFF
>TRBJ1-2|NA|TRBV4-3|NA
TGCGCCAGCAGCCAAGATGGAAGGACACGAGGAAAAGGGGACTATGGCTACACCTTC
CASSQDGRTRGKGDYGYTF
>TRBJ1-1|NA|TRBV20-1|NA
TGCAGGCATGGGGAGGGAACTGAAGCTTTCTTT
CRHGEGTEAFF
>TRBJ1-4|NA|TRBV27|NA
TGTGCCAGCAGGTTAAGACAGGATGTCCAAGAAAAACTGTTTTTT
CASRLRQDVQEKLFF
>TRBJ2-5|once|TRBV7-3|TRBD2
TGTGCCAGCAGCTCCCAGACTAGCGGGAGGGGAGAGACCCAGTACTTC
CASSSQTSGRGETQYF
>TRBJ2-1|NA|TRBV5-1|NA
TGCGCCAGCAGCACAACTTTAGCCCCCGTCGCCAATGAGCAGTTCTTC
CASSTTLAPVANEQFF
>TRBJ1-1|few|TRBV6-5|NA
TGTGCCAGCAGTTACTCTGGCAGCGGGAACACTGAAGCTTTCTTT
CASSYSGSGNTEAFF
>TRBJ2-1|NA|TRBV6-1|NA
TGTGCCAGCAGTGACGAGAGACACGATGAGCAGTTCTTC
CASSDERHDEQFF
>TRBJ2-1|NA|TRBV15|TRBD2
TGTGCCACCAGCAGAGAGAGCGGGAGTTCGACCTACAATGAGCAGTTCTTC
CATSRESGSSTYNEQFF
>TRBJ1-4|few|TRBV19|TRBD1
TGTGCCAGTAGTATAGGAGGACAGGGAACAGGACATAGGAAACTGTTTTTT
CASSIGGQGTGHRKLFF